This passage covers 23 T cell receptor beta chains from one sample sequenced in a study of persistence of HIV-infected CD4 T cells. The immunoSEQ assay was version 4, run in survey mode. Generated by immunoSEQ multiplex PCR, the TCRdb table keeps only in-frame clones and is missing some. The data show about 30,000 clones, with approximately 70% seen just once and more than 1.2% held by the top ten. Cells were stimulated with overlapping HIV-1 Gag 15-mer peptides. Sorting selected CD4+ T cells upregulating both CD40 ligand and CD69. Antigen specificity for these receptors is unknown. The input for sequencing was CD4+ T cells sorted from PBMCs after approximately 20-hour stimulation, taken from a patient who received antiretroviral therapy. Receptor source: an adult man with HIV who was CMV-seropositive.

The chain uses TRBV19 and TRBJ2-5, with D unresolved. The V gene lost 4 bases and the J gene lost 5 bases, with 14 bases spanning the gap. Germline lookup yields CDR1 LNHDA and CDR2 SQIVND (reference sequence). The CDR3 has 14 residues. The CDR3 nucleotides are TGTGCCAGTAGTACCCCAGACTTCGCTGAGACCCAGTACTTC. It yields the protein CASSTPDFAETQYF. The full variable domain, with the rest looked up from reference TRBV19 and TRBJ2-5, is DGGITQSPKYLFRKEGQNVTLSCEQNLNHDAMYWYRQDPGQGLRLIYYSQIVNDFQKGDIAEGYSVSREKKESFPLTVTSAQKNPTAFYLCASSTPDFAETQYFGPGTRLLVL.

This chain uses TRBV6-4 with TRBJ1-5, with D unresolved. CDR3 length: 14 amino acids. Trimming cost V 3 bases and J 4 bases, with 10 bases left between them. Per germline, CDR1 MRHNA and CDR2 SNTAGT. This chain's CDR3 is CASSEDGGNQPQHF. The DNA for the CDR3 is TGTGCCAGCAGTGAAGACGGAGGGAATCAGCCCCAGCATTTT.

This chain links TRBV5-8 with TRBJ1-2; the D gene is possibly TRBD1 (5 bases). V lost 2 bases, J lost 6 bases, and 11 bases lay in between. The V gene's germline CDR1 is SGHTS and CDR2 YDEGEE. There are 13 residues in the CDR3. CDR3 in amino acids: CASSFGQGHGYTF. In DNA form, the CDR3 reads TGTGCCAGCAGCTTTGGGCAGGGTCATGGCTACACCTTC. The full variable domain, its missing parts supplied by reference TRBV5-8 and TRBJ1-2, is EAGVTQSPTHLIKTRGQQATLRCSPISGHTSVYWYQQALGLGLQFLLWYDEGEERNRGNFPPRFSGRQFPNYSSELNVNALELEDSALYLCASSFGQGHGYTFGSGTRLTVV.

This clone has a handful of counts. This CDR3 is CASSYSGRSNQPQHF. The CDR3 DNA sequence: TGTGCCAGCAGTTACTCTGGAAGGAGCAATCAGCCCCAGCATTTT. The rearrangement links TRBV6-5 to TRBJ1-5; D unclear. V was trimmed by 0 bases and J by 1 base, leaving 7 bases between them. CDR1 and CDR2 (germline): MNHEY, SVGAGI. This CDR3 is 15 amino acids long.

V is TRBV6-5 and J is TRBJ2-7, with D perhaps matching TRBD1 (5 bases). The CDR3 is made up of 14 amino acids. Per germline, CDR1 MNHEY and CDR2 SVGAGI. Trimming took off 8 bases at V and 0 bases at J, with 14 bases between the two ends. The CDR3 DNA follows: TGTGCCAGCTCGCGAAACAGGCTCTCCTACGAGCAGTACTTC. Translated: CASSRNRLSYEQYF.

Regarding this clone: Other nucleotide sequences from this sample produce the same CDR3. The chain has TRBV19 and TRBJ1-3; D gene uncertain. Trimming shortened V by 7 bases and J by 4 bases, and 8 bases separated the two germline ends. CDR1 and CDR2 from the germline V gene are LNHDA and SQIVND (reference sequence). The CDR3 has 12 amino acids. CDR3 DNA: TGTGCCAGTAACCGACGAGGAAACACCATATATTTT. Its translation is CASNRRGNTIYF. Complete variable domain (other parts from reference TRBV19 and TRBJ1-3): DGGITQSPKYLFRKEGQNVTLSCEQNLNHDAMYWYRQDPGQGLRLIYYSQIVNDFQKGDIAEGYSVSREKKESFPLTVTSAQKNPTAFYLCASNRRGNTIYFGEGSWLTVV.

The chain couples TRBV19 to TRBJ1-3; D is possibly TRBD1 (5 bases). The germline V and J ends were trimmed by 7 bases and 0 bases, with 13 bases remaining between them. The CDR3 consists of 15 residues. Germline values: CDR1 LNHDA, CDR2 SQIVND (reference sequence). The CDR3 coding sequence is TGTGCCAGTATCAGACAGCCGATCTCTGGAAACACCATATATTTT. Translated: CASIRQPISGNTIYF.

J is TRBJ1-1 and V is TRBV6-5, with D hard to call. The ends were cut back, 0 bases at V and 5 bases at J, with 7 bases in the middle. There are 13 residues in the CDR3. Per germline, CDR1 MNHEY and CDR2 SVGAGI. CDR3: CASSYSPGTEAFF. DNA for the CDR3: TGTGCCAGCAGTTACTCCCCCGGGACTGAAGCTTTCTTT.

The chain is built from TRBV28 and TRBJ1-1, with a weak D call TRBD1 (5 bases). This CDR3 has 15 residues. Germline V gene data show CDR1 as MDHEN and CDR2 as SYDVKM. Trimming removed 4 bases at V and 4 bases at J, with 16 bases between. CDR3 sequence: CASSSAGLKATEAFF. The CDR3 bases are TGTGCCAGCAGTTCAGCGGGACTCAAGGCCACTGAAGCTTTCTTT.

This chain links TRBV20-1 with TRBJ2-7; D ambiguous. Germline CDR1 is DFQATT and CDR2 is SNEGSKA (reference sequence). V dropped 6 bases and J dropped 5 bases, with 11 bases sitting between them. The CDR3 runs to 11 residues. This CDR3 reads CSAPRVDEQYF. The CDR3 DNA reads as TGCAGTGCCCCTCGAGTGGACGAGCAGTACTTC.

Only one count was recorded for this clone. The chain joins TRBV9 to TRBJ2-1; tentatively, D is TRBD1 (6 bases). The CDR3 totals 13 residues. With 0 bases removed from V and 5 bases from J, the gap between germline ends came to 6 bases. Germline V lookup: CDR1 SGDLS, CDR2 YYNGEE. The CDR3 region has the DNA TGTGCCAGCAGCGTAGACAGGGACAATGAGCAGTTCTTC. This translates into CASSVDRDNEQFF.

The chain carries TRBV6-5 and TRBJ1-2; 10 positions match TRBD1. Germline loops: CDR1 MNHEY, CDR2 SVGAGI. The CDR3 extends over 14 amino acids. V was clipped by 7 bases and J by 6 bases; unmatched bases: 8. The chain's CDR3 is CASTGDRGRDGYTF. The CDR3 nucleotides are TGTGCCAGCACTGGGGACAGGGGACGGGATGGCTACACCTTC.

This clone was seen only once. The genes are TRBV9 and TRBJ1-3; TRBD1 is a possible D gene (6 bases). This CDR3 is 15 amino acids long. Germline loops: CDR1 SGDLS, CDR2 YYNGEE. The V gene lost 0 bases and the J gene lost 1 base, with 8 bases spanning the gap. CDR3 sequence (DNA): TGTGCCAGCAGCGTAGGGGGGGCTTCTGGAAACACCATATATTTT. Protein: CASSVGGASGNTIYF.

This clone is judged medium-sized. The chain employs TRBV18 and TRBJ1-6; D is perhaps TRBD1 (6 bases). This CDR3 spans 14 amino acids. Trimming left V 6 bases short and J 7 bases short, with 13 bases between. In germline, CDR1 is KGHSH, CDR2 LQKENI. CDR3 loop: CASSQGRSNSPLHF. CDR3 sequence (DNA): TGTGCCAGCTCCCAGGGGCGGTCCAATTCACCCCTCCACTTT.

The chain is built from TRBV7-9 and TRBJ2-3; D remains unclear. The CDR3 totals 12 residues. The V end lost 0 bases, the J end lost 6 bases, and 4 bases lay between the germline ends. The germline V gene encodes CDR1 SEHNR and CDR2 FQNEAQ (reference sequence). CDR3 amino acids: CASSLASDTQYF. In nucleotides, the CDR3 is TGTGCCAGCAGCTTAGCCTCCGATACGCAGTATTTT.

Only one count was recorded for this clone. This chain links TRBV6-6 with TRBJ1-6, with D hard to call. Trimming took off 0 bases at V and 7 bases at J, with 4 bases between the two ends. Germline loops: CDR1 MNHNY, CDR2 SVGAGI (reference sequence). This CDR3 spans 13 amino acids. CDR3 DNA sequence: TGTGCCAGCAGTTACTCGGGGAATTCACCCCTCCACTTT. Translating gives CASSYSGNSPLHF.

This chain uses TRBV4-1 with TRBJ1-5; 7 nucleotides align to TRBD1. The CDR3 is 17 amino acids. J was trimmed by 3 bases and V by 0 bases; bases with no gene match: 8. Germline CDR1 is MGHRA and CDR2 is YSYEKL. CDR3 in amino acids: CASSQEEGAPANQPQHF. The CDR3 DNA follows: TGCGCCAGCAGCCAAGAGGAGGGGGCCCCGGCCAATCAGCCCCAGCATTTT.

The genes are TRBV5-1 and TRBJ2-7, with D unresolved. The germline gives CDR1 SGHRS, CDR2 YFSETQ. V shed 4 bases and J shed 4 bases, with 9 bases lying between them. This CDR3 is 12 amino acids long. CDR3 sequence: CASSTDGYEQYF. DNA for the CDR3: TGCGCCAGCAGCACTGACGGGTACGAGCAGTACTTC.

The J gene is TRBJ1-1, the V gene TRBV15, with unresolved D. The CDR3 has 14 amino acids. CDR1 and CDR2 (germline): LNHNV, YYDKDF (reference sequence). V lost 3 bases and J 7 bases, leaving 15 bases between the germline ends. For the CDR3, the DNA is TGTGCCACCAGCAGGGCTCCGGACGGCTTTGAAGCTTTCTTT. This encodes CATSRAPDGFEAFF.

The rearrangement joins TRBV3-1 (or the pseudogene TRBV3-2) to TRBJ1-1, with D possibly being TRBD1 (6 bases). CDR1 LGHDT and CDR2 YNNKEL come from the germline V gene (reference sequence). V lost 4 bases to trimming and J lost 4 bases, with 13 bases between them. The CDR3 covers 14 residues. CDR3 DNA sequence: TGTGCCAGCAGCCCCAGGGGCCAGCGCACTGAAGCTTTCTTT. This codes for CASSPRGQRTEAFF.

The chain couples TRBV19 to TRBJ2-7; D possibly corresponds to TRBD2 (6 bases). Trimming pared 4 bases from V and 3 bases from J, leaving 10 bases between. Germline CDR1 reads LNHDA; CDR2 reads SQIVND (reference sequence). This CDR3 has 13 residues. The chain's CDR3 is CASSRGEFYEQYF. CDR3 sequence (DNA): TGTGCCAGTAGTAGGGGGGAGTTCTACGAGCAGTACTTC. The entire variable domain, with the rest obtained from reference TRBV19 and TRBJ2-7, is as follows: DGGITQSPKYLFRKEGQNVTLSCEQNLNHDAMYWYRQDPGQGLRLIYYSQIVNDFQKGDIAEGYSVSREKKESFPLTVTSAQKNPTAFYLCASSRGEFYEQYFGPGTRLTVT.

This clone showed up just a few times. The chain couples TRBV20-1 to TRBJ1-5; the match to TRBD1 covers 7 bases. The V and J ends lost 3 bases and 7 bases, in that order; junction bases with no gene match: 12. CDR1 and CDR2 from the germline V gene are DFQATT and SNEGSKA (reference sequence). The CDR3 sequence is 15 residues long. The CDR3 here is CSASPYDRAAQPQHF. The DNA for the CDR3 is TGCAGTGCTAGTCCTTACGACAGGGCTGCCCAGCCCCAGCATTTT.

The V gene is TRBV20-1, the J gene TRBJ1-6; no reliable D call. V was clipped by 4 bases and J by 6 bases, with 4 bases between them. This CDR3 is built from 11 residues. CDR1 is DFQATT and CDR2 is SNEGSKA in the germline V gene (reference sequence). CDR3 DNA: TGCAGTGCTACTCGTAATTCACCCCTCCACTTT. Protein: CSATRNSPLHF.